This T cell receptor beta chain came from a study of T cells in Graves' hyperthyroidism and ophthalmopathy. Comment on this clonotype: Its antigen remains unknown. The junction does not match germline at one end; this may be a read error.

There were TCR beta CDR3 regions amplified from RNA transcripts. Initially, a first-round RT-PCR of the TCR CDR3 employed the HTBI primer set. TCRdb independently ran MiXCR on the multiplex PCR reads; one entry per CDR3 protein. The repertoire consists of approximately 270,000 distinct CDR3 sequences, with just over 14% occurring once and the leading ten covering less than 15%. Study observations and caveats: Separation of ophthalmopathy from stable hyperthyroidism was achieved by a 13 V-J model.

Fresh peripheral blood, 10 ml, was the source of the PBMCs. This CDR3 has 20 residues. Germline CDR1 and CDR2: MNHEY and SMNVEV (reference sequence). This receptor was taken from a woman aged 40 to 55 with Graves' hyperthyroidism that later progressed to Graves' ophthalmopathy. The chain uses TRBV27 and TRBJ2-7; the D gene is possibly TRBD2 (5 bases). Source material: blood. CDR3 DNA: TGTGCCAGCAGTTTAGGCCCCCCGGGCCTTTATTCTCGGTACTCCTACGAGCGGTCCTTC. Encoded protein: CASSLGPPGLYSRYSYERSF.